A single T cell receptor (beta chain) is shown here with its context. Original analysis: Estimation of nucleated cell counts relied on the amplification of reference gene primers. Only in-frame clones appear in the TCRdb table, and some are missing; sequencing was by immunoSEQ multiplex PCR. From that table come the V and J calls and clone size; the DNA was used to work out D and trimming. The table includes some 100,000 clones, roughly 90% detected once. This sample was taken from a study of blood T cell repertoires in COVID-19. Study-wide background: Donors in the United States, Italy and Spain gave samples during acute or convalescent COVID-19. T cells, B-cell-depleted T cells, or PBMCs supplied cDNA or gDNA.

The source is a man aged 65 to 79 with acute or convalescent COVID-19. The sequencing input was peripheral blood.

The CDR3 spells CASSTGFYGANVLTF. The CDR3 nucleotides are TGTGCCAGCAGCACAGGGTTTTATGGGGCCAACGTCCTGACTTTC. The V and J genes are TRBV6-5 and TRBJ2-6; tentatively, D is TRBD1 (6 bases). The CDR3 runs 15 residues. V lost 6 bases and J lost 3, with 12 bases in between. Per germline, CDR1 MNHEY and CDR2 SVGAGI.